Listed here are 17 T cell receptor beta chains from one sample, sequenced in a study of cytomegalovirus exposure and HLA in healthy donors. 13 Jbeta primers and 60 Vbeta primers were used for the PCR. Some clones are missing from TCRdb's copy, which holds only in-frame ones; the method was immunoSEQ multiplex PCR. The profile shows some 160,000 clones, more than 65% of them singletons. Sequencing was done on a sample of PBMCs. The source of these receptors is a man aged 50 to 59 in good health and CMV-seropositive.

The chain has TRBV5-1 and TRBJ2-3, with D perhaps matching TRBD2 (6 bases). CDR1 is SGHRS and CDR2 is YFSETQ in the germline V gene. V was trimmed by 0 bases and J by 12 bases, leaving 17 bases between them. The CDR3 is 14 residues long. This CDR3 reads CASSLAGVGDSQYF. CDR3 coding DNA: TGCGCCAGCAGCTTGGCGGGGGTCGGGGATTCACAGTATTTT.

The chain carries TRBV27 and TRBJ2-7, with 13 bases that match TRBD2. This CDR3 region has 15 residues. Germline V gives CDR1 MNHEY, CDR2 SMNVEV (reference sequence). The V segment lost 9 bases and the J segment 4 bases; nucleotides outside the gene matches: 9. The CDR3 sequence is CASRGLAGSGYEQYF. The CDR3 region has the DNA TGTGCCAGTAGGGGACTAGCGGGAAGCGGTTACGAGCAGTACTTC.

V is TRBV6-1 and J is TRBJ1-1; D is undetermined. The germline V and J ends were trimmed by 1 base and 2 bases, with 14 bases remaining between them. The CDR3 sequence is 16 residues long. Germline V gene data show CDR1 as MNHNS and CDR2 as SASEGT. CDR3 DNA: TGTGCCAGCAGTGAAGGAATAGAGGCTCTAAACACTGAAGCTTTCTTT. Protein: CASSEGIEALNTEAFF.

The J gene is TRBJ2-1, the V gene TRBV9; 8 positions agree with TRBD1. The CDR3 extends over 15 amino acids. V was pared by 3 bases and J by 6 bases, with 8 bases of the junction left unmatched. Per the germline V gene, CDR1 is SGDLS and CDR2 is YYNGEE. CDR3 DNA: TGTGCCAGCAGCGCTCTCCTAACAGGGGGCAATGAGCAGTTCTTC. The encoded protein is CASSALLTGGNEQFF. Supplemented by reference TRBV9 and TRBJ2-1, the full variable domain reads DSGVTQTPKHLITATGQRVTLRCSPRSGDLSVYWYQQSLDQGLQFLIQYYNGEERAKGNILERFSAQQFPDLHSELNLSSLELGDSALYFCASSALLTGGNEQFFGPGTRLTVL.

The chain uses TRBV28 and TRBJ2-5; maybe TRBD2 (6 bases). From germline, CDR1 is MDHEN and CDR2 SYDVKM. CDR3 length equals 15 residues. V was trimmed by 6 bases and J by 1 base, leaving 15 bases between them. The CDR3, as DNA: TGTGCCAGCAGAGGAGGGGCCGGGACCCAAGAGACCCAGTACTTC. Translating it yields CASRGGAGTQETQYF.

The V call is TRBV4-1, the J call TRBJ2-3, with 7 nucleotides matching TRBD2. The germline gives CDR1 MGHRA, CDR2 YSYEKL. This CDR3 contains 15 residues. V shed 5 bases and J 5 bases; nucleotides not matched to a gene: 10. The CDR3 DNA follows: TGCGCCAGCAGCGGAGGGAGGGCCCTCATAGATACGCAGTATTTT. It encodes CASSGGRALIDTQYF.

V and J are TRBV2 and TRBJ1-1; D unresolved. V gave up 6 bases and J gave up 4 bases, with 15 bases separating them. The CDR3 has 14 residues. CDR1 is SNHLY and CDR2 is FYNNEI in the germline V gene. The DNA of the CDR3 is TGTGCCAGCAGCAGTGAAGGTCGGGGCACTGAAGCTTTCTTT. It encodes CASSSEGRGTEAFF.

The chain employs TRBV5-4 and TRBJ1-2, with 7 bases lining up with TRBD1. Trimming at V came to 5 bases and at J to 5 bases, leaving 9 bases not matched to a gene. CDR1 is SGHNT and CDR2 is YYREEE in the germline V gene (reference sequence). The CDR3 spans 14 residues. The CDR3 region has the DNA TGTGCCAGCAGTCTACCGGGACAGCCTTATGGCTACACCTTC. Protein sequence: CASSLPGQPYGYTF.

V and J are TRBV10-1 and TRBJ2-7; a weak D match, TRBD1 (5 bases). Germline loops: CDR1 WNHNN, CDR2 SYGVQD (reference sequence). V lost 5 bases, J lost 5 bases, and 16 bases lay in between. The CDR3 has 14 residues. CDR3 sequence (DNA): TGCGCCAGCAGTTCTTACGCCTCAGGGAACGAGCAGTACTTC. It yields the protein CASSSYASGNEQYF.

The chain links TRBV4-3 to TRBJ1-2; TRBD1 is a possible D gene (5 bases). Trimming stripped 0 bases from V and 2 bases from J, with 7 bases between. The CDR3 loop spans 14 amino acids. Germline V lookup: CDR1 LGHNA, CDR2 YSLEER. CDR3 coding DNA: TGCGCCAGCAGCCAAGATGGGGCGAACTATGGCTACACCTTC. Its translation is CASSQDGANYGYTF.

This clone appeared a single time. The rearrangement joins TRBV7-6 to TRBJ2-5; unclear D gene. CDR1 and CDR2 (germline): SGHVS, FNYEAQ. The CDR3 extends over 12 amino acids. V was shortened by 2 bases and J by 3 bases, with 4 bases between the two germline ends. DNA for the CDR3: TGTGCCAGCAGCTTACAGAAAGAGACCCAGTACTTC. This gives the protein CASSLQKETQYF.

The V call is TRBV10-3, the J call TRBJ2-5; TRBD1 might be the D (5 bases). The ends were cut back, 4 bases at V and 5 bases at J, with 8 bases in the middle. CDR3 length: 12 residues. Germline CDR1 and CDR2: ENHRY and SYGVKD. In nucleotides, the CDR3 is TGTGCCATCAGTGGGCACAGGGAGACCCAGTACTTC. Translation: CAISGHRETQYF.

The chain has TRBV14 and TRBJ1-1; D is undetermined. This CDR3 spans 13 amino acids. The V gene's germline CDR1 is SGHDN and CDR2 FVKESK. The ends were cut back, 3 bases at V and 9 bases at J, with 14 bases in the middle. The chain's CDR3 is CASSQYQAEKAFF. CDR3 sequence (DNA): TGTGCCAGCAGCCAGTATCAGGCCGAGAAAGCTTTCTTT.

The table lists this clone with a few counts. The chain recombines TRBV6-1 with TRBJ1-3; no firm D call. Germline CDR1 is MNHNS and CDR2 is SASEGT. V gave up 1 base and J gave up 10 bases, with 5 bases separating them. This CDR3 region has 11 residues. CDR3 sequence (DNA): TGTGCCAGCAGTGAAGGCGGTACCATATATTTT. Protein product: CASSEGGTIYF.

The rearrangement links TRBV5-4 to TRBJ2-5, with D maybe TRBD1 (8 bases). Germline V gives CDR1 SGHNT, CDR2 YYREEE (reference sequence). This CDR3 has 17 residues. The ends were cut back, 4 bases at V and 4 bases at J, with 23 bases in the middle. The CDR3 here is CASSPQGGGLRGETQYF. The CDR3 nucleotides read TGTGCCAGCAGCCCACAGGGGGGGGGCTTGAGGGGAGAGACCCAGTACTTC.

This clone was observed a few times. V gene TRBV2 combines with J gene TRBJ1-1, with D unclear. The ends were cut back, 4 bases at V and 0 bases at J, with 9 bases in the middle. CDR3 length equals 14 residues. CDR1 and CDR2 (germline): SNHLY, FYNNEI. The CDR3 sequence: CASSVYRVNTEAFF. For the CDR3, the DNA is TGTGCCAGCAGTGTCTACAGAGTGAACACTGAAGCTTTCTTT.

The V and J genes are TRBV5-1 and TRBJ2-1; 7 positions agree with TRBD2. V lost 7 bases, J lost 5 bases, and 15 bases stayed unmatched. The germline CDR1 and CDR2 sequences are SGHRS and YFSETQ. The CDR3 contains 16 residues. The CDR3: CASSGRTRGADNEQFF. The CDR3 nucleotides are TGCGCCAGCTCGGGTAGGACTAGAGGGGCGGACAATGAGCAGTTCTTC.